This section outlines one T cell receptor beta chain sequence together with its context. Antigen: not known. Gene names are mouse gene names. Read coverage stops 1 residue before the CDR3 terminus; the germline J gene supplies the remainder. Time point: mouse harvest day 14 after allogeneic transplant. Each mouse received 10^7 T-cell-depleted marrow cells plus 10^6 splenic CD5+ T cells by tail vein. B6 (H2b) cells into BALB/c (H2d) mice; tissues taken at day 7 or 14. The sample originates from a study of tissue T cells after allogeneic stem cell transplantation. Whole-study results and caveats: Alloreactivity or antigen specificity of tissue TCRs was not determined; some clones might be host cells.

The V gene's germline CDR1 is KGHPV and CDR2 FQNQEV (reference sequence). V lost 4 bases and J lost 0, with 8 bases in between. CDR3 size: 14 residues. TCRbeta CDR3 was sequenced at survey depth with template counts. Clones were read by immunoSEQ multiplex PCR, and TCRdb kept only the in-frame ones, dropping some. Counted here are approximately 4,500 clones, 45% occurring once; the ten biggest clones make up about 16%. The chain employs TRBV26 and TRBJ2-3; D unclear. The sample was gut tissue. The source is a female BALB/c mouse given C57BL/6 T cells with graft-versus-host disease after an allogeneic hematopoietic cell transplant. Incomplete CDR3 DNA: TGTGCCAGCAGTCCACACCCTAGTGCAGAAACGCTGTAT. The encoded protein is CASSPHPSAETLY. Given in full, the CDR3 is CASSPHPSAETLYF.